The sequence of this T cell receptor beta chain was determined in a study of T cells expressing NK-cell markers. In the study overall: Sorted CD3+CD56-NKG2C+, CD3+CD56+NKG2C- and CD3+CD56+NKG2C+ T cells were the source of the TCR beta repertoires. Notes on the study in general: The study found these clonotypes also leading the CD3+CD56-NKG2C+ fraction in a few donors.

There are 15 residues in the CDR3. Each CDR3 protein gets one entry in TCRdb, which reprocessed the 5' RACE reads and gives no DNA. Reported are 400,000 to 500,000 distinct CDR3 sequences; the ten largest clones contain 6% to 9.5%. Concerning this clonotype itself: As yet, its antigen is unknown.

Specimen: blood T cells: a sorted CD56 or NKG2C T cell subset, CD4+ or CD8+ T cells, or bulk PBMC T cells (not recorded which). The clonotype comes from a woman between 18 and 70 years old in good health. The J gene is TRBJ1-2, the V gene TRBV12-3 or TRBV12-4; TCRdb's D call of TRBD1 is untestable without DNA. The CDR3 sequence: CASRPGHSRSYGYTF.